The 31 T cell receptor beta chains presented below share a single source sample, sequenced in a study of shared clonotypes between healthy human individuals. Produced via immunoSEQ multiplex PCR; TCRdb's table is partial and in-frame only. This table holds some 2.1 million clones, roughly 95% found once. The sequenced material came from naive CD4+ T cells sorted from blood. Subset denoted: CD45RA+ positively selected. The source of these receptors is a man between 18 and 29 years old in good health.

This clone was detected only a few times. The chain has TRBV2 and TRBJ2-1, with D possibly being TRBD1 or TRBD2 (6 bases each). CDR1 is SNHLY, CDR2 FYNNEI, per germline. Deletions cut 2 bases from V and 2 bases from J, with 13 bases between. This CDR3 is 16 amino acids long. For the CDR3, the DNA is TGTGCCAGCAGTGAAAATGACGGGGGCCCCTACAATGAGCAGTTCTTC. Protein product: CASSENDGGPYNEQFF.

This sequence joins TRBV5-1 and TRBJ2-2, with D tentatively TRBD1 (6 bases). V was clipped by 8 bases and J by 3 bases, with 17 bases between them. Germline assignment: CDR1 SGHRS and CDR2 YFSETQ. The CDR3 has 15 residues. CDR3 in amino acids: CASSRATGYTGELFF. CDR3 DNA: TGCGCCAGTTCGAGAGCCACAGGGTACACCGGGGAGCTGTTTTTT.

The J gene is TRBJ2-1, the V gene TRBV6-1; 10 nucleotides agree with TRBD1. V shed 6 bases and J 6 bases; nucleotides not matched to a gene: 5. Germline V lookup: CDR1 MNHNS, CDR2 SASEGT. CDR3 length equals 14 residues. For the CDR3, the DNA is TGTGCCAGCAGGAGCGGGACAGGGGCCAATGAGCAGTTCTTC. The encoded protein is CASRSGTGANEQFF.

The chain is built from TRBV11-3 and TRBJ2-2, with TRBD1 as a possible D gene (6 bases). The germline CDR1 and CDR2 sequences are SGHNT and YENEEA. The length of the CDR3 is 15 residues. Trimming removed 3 bases from V and 3 bases from J, with 11 bases in between. The CDR3 DNA follows: TGTGCCAGCAGCTTCTCAGGGGTTGACACCGGGGAGCTGTTTTTT. As protein: CASSFSGVDTGELFF.

The gene calls are TRBV5-1 and TRBJ2-6; TRBD1 might be the D (6 bases). The CDR3 is 20 residues long. Germline CDR1 is SGHRS and CDR2 is YFSETQ. Trimming cost V 0 bases and J 0 bases, with 19 bases left between them. The CDR3 DNA sequence: TGCGCCAGCAGCTTGGGGACAGTCTATATCACCCACTCTGGGGCCAACGTCCTGACTTTC. As protein: CASSLGTVYITHSGANVLTF.

The genes are TRBV2 and TRBJ2-1; D ambiguous. This CDR3 contains 12 residues. Trimming took off 4 bases at V and 5 bases at J, with 6 bases between the two ends. Germline CDR1 is SNHLY and CDR2 is FYNNEI. Here the CDR3 reads CASSANDNEQFF. As DNA, the CDR3 is TGTGCCAGCAGTGCCAATGACAATGAGCAGTTCTTC.

The CDR3 protein is CASTAGPDTQYF. In nucleotides, the CDR3 is TGTGCCAGCACGGCGGGACCTGATACGCAGTATTTT. The chain has TRBV2 and TRBJ2-3; possible D gene TRBD2, 6 bases. The length of the CDR3 is 12 residues. Trimming took off 7 bases at V and 6 bases at J, with 11 bases between the two ends. CDR1 is SNHLY and CDR2 is FYNNEI in the germline V gene.

V gene TRBV28 combines with J gene TRBJ1-6, with a tentative D call TRBD1 (5 bases). CDR3 size: 13 residues. CDR1 MDHEN and CDR2 SYDVKM come from the germline V gene. V lost 10 bases, J lost 7 bases, and 14 bases lay in between. The CDR3 spells CATARGWNSPLHF. The DNA of the CDR3 is TGTGCCACCGCTCGGGGGTGGAATTCACCCCTCCACTTT.

This sequence joins TRBV5-1 and TRBJ1-4; 7 bases agree with TRBD1. J was trimmed by 7 bases and V by 5 bases; bases with no gene match: 8. The CDR3 contains 14 residues. Germline V CDR1 and CDR2: SGHRS, YFSETQ. In DNA, the CDR3 is TGCGCCAGCAGTCAAAGACAGGGCGGTGAAAAACTGTTTTTT. This encodes CASSQRQGGEKLFF.

The chain combines TRBV19 with TRBJ1-6, with D tentatively TRBD1 (5 bases). V was cut by 4 bases and J by 7 bases, with 11 bases left in between. This CDR3 has 14 residues. CDR1 is LNHDA, CDR2 SQIVND, per germline (reference sequence). CDR3 coding DNA: TGTGCCAGTAGTACGACAGTAGCCAATTCACCCCTCCACTTT. Protein product: CASSTTVANSPLHF.

V is TRBV2 and J is TRBJ1-6; D is unclear. The germline gives CDR1 SNHLY, CDR2 FYNNEI. This CDR3 has 13 residues. V lost 3 bases, J lost 9 bases, and 9 bases lay in between. The CDR3 is CASSDLGASPLHF. CDR3 nucleotides: TGTGCCAGCAGTGATCTGGGAGCTTCACCCCTCCACTTT.

This rearrangement joins TRBV29-1 to TRBJ1-2; possible D gene TRBD1, 6 bases. In germline, CDR1 is SQVTM, CDR2 ANQGSEA. Trimming shortened V by 0 bases and J by 13 bases, and 9 bases separated the two germline ends. The CDR3 is 10 amino acids. CDR3 residues: CSVEDRGGTF. The CDR3 region has the DNA TGCAGCGTTGAAGACAGGGGAGGCACCTTC.

About this clone itself: The sample carries other DNA sequences with the same CDR3. This chain connects TRBV30 to TRBJ1-2, with D perhaps matching TRBD1 (5 bases). V was clipped by 1 base and J by 3 bases, with 6 bases between them. CDR1 and CDR2 (germline): GTSNPN, SVGIG (reference sequence). The CDR3 spans 12 residues. CDR3 DNA: TGTGCCTGGAGTGCGGGGGACTATGGCTACACCTTC. It specifies CAWSAGDYGYTF.

V and J are TRBV6-1 and TRBJ2-7; maybe TRBD1 (6 bases). The V gene lost 6 bases and the J gene lost 7 bases, with 16 bases spanning the gap. The CDR3 totals 13 residues. The germline CDR1 and CDR2 sequences are MNHNS and SASEGT. CDR3 protein: CASRALQGSEQYF. The CDR3 coding sequence is TGTGCCAGCAGGGCCCTACAGGGTTCAGAGCAGTACTTC.

About this clone: The identical CDR3 is also encoded by other nucleotide sequences in the sample. The chain combines TRBV7-9 with TRBJ2-3; TRBD2 aligns across 7 bases. The trim removed 3 bases at V and 2 bases at J, leaving 5 bases unmatched. The CDR3 is 15 amino acids. Germline V CDR1 and CDR2: SEHNR, FQNEAQ (reference sequence). CDR3 residues: CASSFLAGATDTQYF. The DNA of the CDR3 is TGTGCCAGCAGCTTCCTCGCGGGAGCCACAGATACGCAGTATTTT.

V gene TRBV18 combines with J gene TRBJ1-1; tentative D call: TRBD1 (5 bases). The CDR3 length is 15 residues. CDR1 KGHSH and CDR2 LQKENI come from the germline V gene. Deletions cut 2 bases from V and 5 bases from J, with 15 bases between. The CDR3 DNA reads TGTGCCAGCTCACCAGGGCAGGGATCGGGGACTGAAGCTTTCTTT. Amino acid sequence: CASSPGQGSGTEAFF.

The chain uses TRBV30 and TRBJ1-1; 7 bases map to TRBD1. The CDR3 has 14 residues. Trimming removed 0 bases from V and 4 bases from J; junction bases left unmatched: 5. CDR1 is GTSNPN and CDR2 is SVGIG in the germline V gene (reference sequence). CDR3: CAWSVERGLTEAFF. The CDR3 DNA follows: TGTGCCTGGAGTGTAGAGAGGGGGCTCACTGAAGCTTTCTTT. Together with reference TRBV30 and TRBJ1-1, the CDR3 gives the full variable domain: SQTIHQWPATLVQPVGSPLSLECTVEGTSNPNLYWYRQAAGRGLQLLFYSVGIGQISSEVPQNLSASRPQDRQFILSSKKLLLSDSGFYLCAWSVERGLTEAFFGQGTRLTVV.

J is TRBJ2-2 and V is TRBV10-3; D possibly corresponds to TRBD2 (6 bases). Trimming took off 5 bases at V and 0 bases at J, with 28 bases between the two ends. Germline V gives CDR1 ENHRY, CDR2 SYGVKD. The CDR3 runs to 21 residues. The CDR3 nucleotides are TGTGCCATCAGTCCATACACTGGACTACGAGCCACAGACGCGAACACCGGGGAGCTGTTTTTT. Amino acid sequence: CAISPYTGLRATDANTGELFF.

This sequence joins TRBV5-3 and TRBJ1-6; D possibly corresponds to TRBD1 (5 bases). TRBV5-3 is placed among ORFs of uncertain function. Trimming pared 2 bases from V and 0 bases from J, leaving 9 bases between. The CDR3 totals 16 residues. CDR3 bases: TGTGCCAGAAGCTTTCAGGGAAACTCCTATAATTCACCCCTCCACTTT. Its protein product is CARSFQGNSYNSPLHF.

The V call is TRBV7-6, the J call TRBJ2-7, with TRBD1 matching 7 bases. Germline V CDR1 and CDR2: SGHVS, FNYEAQ. This CDR3 has 14 amino acids. The trim removed 1 base at V and 11 bases at J, leaving 11 bases unmatched. CDR3 nucleotides: TGTGCCAGCAGCTTAGGGGGGACAGCCGAAGAAAAGTACTTC. Protein product: CASSLGGTAEEKYF.

V and J are TRBV4-1 and TRBJ2-3, with 7 bases fitting TRBD1. This CDR3 has 16 amino acids. CDR1 is MGHRA and CDR2 is YSYEKL in the germline V gene. The V gene end was trimmed by 6 bases and the J gene end by 0 bases; junction bases not matched to a gene: 9. CDR3 coding DNA: TGCGCCAGCAGTCAATCCGGGACAGCTAGCACAGATACGCAGTATTTT. Translating gives CASSQSGTASTDTQYF.

The genes are TRBV6-6 and TRBJ1-1; 7 bases fit TRBD1. V shed 5 bases and J 1 base; nucleotides not matched to a gene: 4. From germline, CDR1 is MNHNY and CDR2 SVGAGI (reference sequence). There are 14 residues in the CDR3. CDR3: CASSPGTANTEAFF. The CDR3, as DNA: TGTGCCAGCAGTCCCGGGACAGCGAACACTGAAGCTTTCTTT.

The chain is built from TRBV6-5 and TRBJ1-5; D is unclear. V lost 6 bases and J lost 1, with 10 bases in between. This CDR3 has 14 amino acids. The V gene's germline CDR1 is MNHEY and CDR2 SVGAGI. CDR3 nucleotides: TGTGCCAGCAGGCTTGACAACAGCAATCAGCCCCAGCATTTT. Protein product: CASRLDNSNQPQHF.

The rearrangement links TRBV10-3 to TRBJ2-1; TRBD2 matches 15 bases. CDR1 is ENHRY and CDR2 is SYGVKD in the germline V gene. V lost 6 bases and J lost 7; bases outside the gene matches: 7. The CDR3 spans 16 residues. The CDR3 sequence is CAIRRGLAGGENEQFF. CDR3 DNA: TGTGCCATCAGGAGGGGACTAGCGGGGGGCGAAAATGAGCAGTTCTTC.

The chain's CDR3 is CASSSGQVDRTDTQYF. The CDR3 DNA reads TGCGCCAGCAGCAGTGGACAGGTCGACCGCACAGATACGCAGTATTTT. The rearrangement links TRBV10-1 to TRBJ2-3; 7 bases fit TRBD1. The CDR3 is made up of 16 amino acids. CDR1 WNHNN and CDR2 SYGVQD come from the germline V gene (reference sequence). V lost 6 bases and J lost 1; bases outside the gene matches: 10.

The chain carries TRBV7-2 and TRBJ1-2, with D unclear. The CDR3 is 14 amino acids. CDR1 and CDR2 from the germline V gene are SGHTA and FQGNSA. V was clipped by 5 bases and J by 8 bases, with 18 bases between them. The DNA of the CDR3 is TGTGCCAGCAGCCCCGGTTGGGCTAATCCAGGCTACACCTTC. Translating gives CASSPGWANPGYTF.

This chain joins TRBV7-6 and TRBJ2-3, with TRBD2 identical over 7 bases. CDR1 SGHVS and CDR2 FNYEAQ come from the germline V gene. The CDR3 is 14 amino acids. J lost 5 bases, V lost 3 bases, and 5 bases had no gene match. The CDR3 reads CASSFTAGVDTQYF. The DNA of the CDR3 is TGTGCCAGCAGCTTCACGGCGGGAGTAGATACGCAGTATTTT.

This clone was recorded once. This chain uses TRBV2 with TRBJ2-7; 8 nucleotides match TRBD2. The CDR3 covers 16 residues. J gave up 2 bases and V 3 bases, and 9 bases lay outside the gene matches. Per germline, CDR1 SNHLY and CDR2 FYNNEI. This CDR3 is CASSEVSSGRTYEQYF. The CDR3 coding sequence is TGTGCCAGCAGTGAGGTCTCCAGCGGGAGAACCTACGAGCAGTACTTC.

This sequence joins TRBV18 and TRBJ1-1; D is unresolved. The CDR3 consists of 14 residues. V gave up 3 bases and J gave up 2 bases, with 10 bases separating them. In germline, CDR1 is KGHSH, CDR2 LQKENI. The CDR3 here is CASSPEIGNTEAFF. The CDR3 nucleotides read TGTGCCAGCTCACCTGAGATCGGAAACACTGAAGCTTTCTTT.

The CDR3 DNA follows: TGTGCCAGCAGTGAACCAGGCCAAGCCACAGATACGCAGTATTTT. As protein: CASSEPGQATDTQYF. The chain recombines TRBV2 with TRBJ2-3; D is unclear. The V end was cut by 2 bases, the J end by 2 bases, with 11 bases between. CDR3 length: 15 residues. Germline V gene sequence: CDR1 SNHLY, CDR2 FYNNEI.

V is TRBV10-3 and J is TRBJ2-3; 8 bases map to TRBD2. V gave up 10 bases and J gave up 4 bases; unmatched junction bases: 4. CDR3 size: 12 residues. The germline CDR1 and CDR2 sequences are ENHRY and SYGVKD. Here the CDR3 DNA reads TGTGCCAGTAGCGGGGTGGCAGATACGCAGTATTTT. Encoded protein: CASSGVADTQYF.